This T cell receptor beta chain was captured in a study of blood T cells in healthy people across ages. General study points: More naive CD4+ cells and higher diversity were found in long-lived than in aged donors.

As to this clonotype: Its antigen is as yet unknown.

A second PCR of 7 to 11 cycles used a sample-barcoded 5' primer and a J-beta primer mix. MiXCR, run by TCRdb on the 5' RACE reads, gives a single entry per CDR3 protein. The data show about 2 million distinct CDR3 sequences, with approximately 50% seen just once and roughly 2.1% held by the top ten. The sample comprised blood. This TCR was recovered from a woman in her thirties or forties in good health.

The CDR3 DNA reads as TGTGCCAGCAGCCAAGATGGACTATCTGCGTTCTTC. This gives the protein CASSQDGLSAFF. The V and J genes are TRBV3-1 and TRBJ2-1, with D perhaps matching TRBD2 (6 bases). Trimming cost V 0 bases and J 15 bases, with 12 bases left between them. This CDR3 contains 12 residues. Germline CDR1 and CDR2: LGHDT and YNNKEL (reference sequence).